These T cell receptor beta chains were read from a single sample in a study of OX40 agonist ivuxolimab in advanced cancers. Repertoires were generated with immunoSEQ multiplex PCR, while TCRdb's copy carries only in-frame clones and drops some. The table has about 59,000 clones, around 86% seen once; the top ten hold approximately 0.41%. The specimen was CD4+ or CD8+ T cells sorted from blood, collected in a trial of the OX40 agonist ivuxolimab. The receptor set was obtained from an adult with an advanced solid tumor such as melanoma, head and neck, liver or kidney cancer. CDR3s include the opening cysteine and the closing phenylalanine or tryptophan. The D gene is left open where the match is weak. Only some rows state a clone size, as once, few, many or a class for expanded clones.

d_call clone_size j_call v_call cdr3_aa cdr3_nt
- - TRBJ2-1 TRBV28 CASSFPPADEQFF TGTGCCAGCAGTTTCCCTCCGGCGGATGAGCAGTTCTTC
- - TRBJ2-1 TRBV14 CASSRGRIRGGPYNEQFF TGTGCCAGCAGCCGAGGGAGAATACGCGGGGGCCCCTACAATGAGCAGTTCTTC
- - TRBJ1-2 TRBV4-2 CASSQDLSVQGSYGYTF TGTGCCAGCAGCCAAGATCTGAGTGTCCAGGGATCCTATGGCTACACCTTC
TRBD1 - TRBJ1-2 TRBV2 CASSAARQGIGYTF TGTGCCAGCAGCGCCGCCCGACAGGGGATCGGCTACACCTTC
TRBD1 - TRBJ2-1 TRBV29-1 CSVLSGGDEQFF TGCAGCGTTCTTTCAGGGGGCGATGAGCAGTTCTTC
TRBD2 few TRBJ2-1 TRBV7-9 CASSLRTSGYNEQFF TGTGCCAGCAGCTTAAGGACTAGCGGGTACAATGAGCAGTTCTTC
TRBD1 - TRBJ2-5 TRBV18 CASSQNRGPGETQYF TGTGCCAGCTCGCAGAACAGGGGGCCGGGGGAGACCCAGTACTTC
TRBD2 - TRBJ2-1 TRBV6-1 CASSKGLAGFSLSNNEQFF TGTGCCAGCAGTAAAGGGCTAGCGGGGTTTAGTCTTTCAAACAATGAGCAGTTCTTC
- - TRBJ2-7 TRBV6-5 CASSLSFQGPYEQYF TGTGCCAGCAGTTTATCGTTCCAGGGGCCCTACGAGCAGTACTTC
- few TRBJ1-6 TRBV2 CASSPNNSPLHF TGTGCCAGCAGTCCTAATAATTCACCCCTCCACTTT
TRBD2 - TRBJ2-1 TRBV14 CASSQLGGGYNEQFF TGTGCCAGCAGCCAATTGGGCGGGGGCTACAATGAGCAGTTCTTC
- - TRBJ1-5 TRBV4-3 CASSQDRYSNQPQHF TGCGCCAGCAGCCAGGACAGATATAGCAATCAGCCCCAGCATTTT
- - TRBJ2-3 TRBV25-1 CASSRGTDTQYF TGTGCCAGCAGTCGAGGCACAGATACGCAGTATTTT
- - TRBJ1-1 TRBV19 CATGLTQGGAQAFF TGTGCCACCGGCCTCACACAGGGAGGGGCTCAAGCTTTCTTT
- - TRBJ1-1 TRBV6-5 CASGNSEAFF TGTGCCAGCGGGAATTCTGAAGCTTTCTTT
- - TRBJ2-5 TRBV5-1 CASSSYGSQETQYF TGCGCCAGCAGCTCCTACGGGAGTCAAGAGACCCAGTACTTC
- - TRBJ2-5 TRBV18 CASSPSANQETQYF TGTGCCAGCTCACCATCGGCCAATCAAGAGACCCAGTACTTC
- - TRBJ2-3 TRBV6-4 CPITDTQYF TGCCCCATCACAGATACGCAGTATTTT
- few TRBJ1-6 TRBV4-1 CASSLGFLGNSPLHF TGCGCCAGCAGCTTAGGTTTCTTAGGGAATTCACCCCTCCACTTT
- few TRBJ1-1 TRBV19 CASSYLGNTEAFF TGTGCCAGTAGTTACTTGGGGAACACTGAAGCTTTCTTT
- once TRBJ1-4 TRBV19 CASSIAGARATNEKLFF TGTGCCAGTAGTATAGCGGGGGCGAGAGCAACTAATGAAAAACTGTTTTTT
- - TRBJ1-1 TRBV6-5 CASGRGLNTEAFF TGTGCCAGCGGAAGGGGCTTGAACACTGAAGCTTTCTTT
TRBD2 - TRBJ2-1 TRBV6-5 CASTTGGGDYNEQFF TGTGCCAGCACCACGGGCGGGGGAGACTACAATGAGCAGTTCTTC
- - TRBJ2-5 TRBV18 CASSPGAQDGTQYF TGTGCCAGCTCACCAGGGGCGCAGGATGGGACCCAGTACTTC
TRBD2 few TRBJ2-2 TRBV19 CASSLPPGLGSTGELFF TGTGCCAGTAGTCTTCCTCCGGGACTAGGGTCCACCGGGGAGCTGTTTTTT
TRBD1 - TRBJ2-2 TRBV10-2 CASSATGGTGELFF TGCGCCAGCAGCGCGACAGGGGGCACCGGGGAGCTGTTTTTT
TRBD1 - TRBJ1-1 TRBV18 CASSEGQGGTEAFF TGTGCCAGCTCAGAAGGACAGGGAGGCACTGAAGCTTTCTTT
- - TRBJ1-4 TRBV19 CASSFLQGGKLFF TGTGCCAGTAGTTTCCTACAGGGCGGGAAACTGTTTTTT
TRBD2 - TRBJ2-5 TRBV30 CAWSVKGGGGTQYF TGTGCCTGGAGTGTAAAGGGTGGGGGGGGGACCCAGTACTTC
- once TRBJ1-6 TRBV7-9 CASSRQGPLSPLHF TGTGCCAGCAGTAGGCAGGGTCCCCTTTCACCCCTCCACTTT
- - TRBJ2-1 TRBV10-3 CATNRGGTEVNEQFF TGTGCCACCAACAGGGGAGGAACTGAGGTCAATGAGCAGTTCTTC
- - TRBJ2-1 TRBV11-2 CASSLDPFGRRLLDHEQFF TGTGCCAGCAGCTTAGACCCTTTCGGACGGCGACTGCTTGACCATGAGCAGTTCTTC
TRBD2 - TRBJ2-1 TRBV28 CASSATSGGYNEQFF TGTGCCAGCAGCGCCACTAGCGGGGGGTACAATGAGCAGTTCTTC
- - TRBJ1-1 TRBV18 CASSPWGAVSTEAFF TGTGCCAGCTCACCATGGGGGGCGGTTAGCACTGAAGCTTTCTTT
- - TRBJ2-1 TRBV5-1 CASSGPGTSSYSRDEQFF TGCGCCAGCAGCGGCCCCGGGACCTCCTCTTATTCAAGGGATGAGCAGTTCTTC
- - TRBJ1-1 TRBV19 CASSMAGDPGYTEAFF TGTGCCAGTAGTATGGCGGGGGATCCTGGGTACACTGAAGCTTTCTTT
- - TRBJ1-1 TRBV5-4 CASSQSRVMTEAFF TGTGCCAGCAGCCAGAGTCGGGTTATGACTGAAGCTTTCTTT
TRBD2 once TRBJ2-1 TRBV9 CASSISGGSYNEQFF TGTGCCAGCAGCATTAGCGGGGGGTCCTACAATGAGCAGTTCTTC
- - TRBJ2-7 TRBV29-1 CSVGTAIGYEQYF TGCAGCGTTGGGACAGCTATAGGCTACGAGCAGTACTTC
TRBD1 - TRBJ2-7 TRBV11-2 CASSSYIGTGISSYEQYF TGTGCCAGCAGCTCTTATATCGGGACAGGGATCTCCTCATACGAGCAGTACTTC
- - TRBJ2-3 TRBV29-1 CSVVPDADTQYF TGCAGCGTTGTACCCGACGCAGATACGCAGTATTTT
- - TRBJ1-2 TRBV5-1 CASSFDPNNYGYTF TGCGCCAGCAGCTTTGATCCGAATAACTATGGCTACACCTTC
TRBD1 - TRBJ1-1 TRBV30 CAWSVLVTGGQGAFF TGTGCCTGGAGCGTACTCGTTACAGGGGGCCAAGGAGCTTTCTTT
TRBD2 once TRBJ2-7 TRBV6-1 CAGEGSLSYEQYF TGTGCCGGGGAGGGTTCCCTCTCCTACGAGCAGTACTTC
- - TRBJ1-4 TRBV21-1 CASSLPLDKGHEKLFF TGTGCCAGCAGCTTACCTCTAGATAAAGGGCATGAAAAACTGTTTTTT
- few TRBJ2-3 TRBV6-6 CASSYKGGTDTQYF TGTGCCAGCAGTTACAAGGGAGGCACAGATACGCAGTATTTT
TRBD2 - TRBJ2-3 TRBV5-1 CASSGGAGASDTQYF TGCGCCAGCAGCGGCGGAGCGGGAGCGTCAGATACGCAGTATTTT
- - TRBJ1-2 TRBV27 CASSPRDGRHGYTF TGTGCCAGCAGTCCGAGGGACGGCCGTCATGGCTACACCTTC
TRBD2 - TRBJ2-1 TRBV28 CASSLGLAGGRNYNEQFF TGTGCCAGCAGCTTGGGACTAGCGGGAGGGCGAAACTACAATGAGCAGTTCTTC
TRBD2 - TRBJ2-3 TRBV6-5 CASSYVAGDTQYF TGTGCCAGCAGTTACGTAGCGGGAGATACGCAGTATTTT
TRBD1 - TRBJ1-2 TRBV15 CATSRVGGNYGYTF TGTGCCACCAGCAGAGTAGGGGGCAACTATGGCTACACCTTC
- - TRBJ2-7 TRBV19 CASSKGSVVSYEQYF TGTGCCAGTAGTAAGGGATCGGTGGTCTCCTACGAGCAGTACTTC
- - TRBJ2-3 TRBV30 CAWRRGDTQYF TGTGCCTGGAGGCGGGGCGATACGCAGTATTTT